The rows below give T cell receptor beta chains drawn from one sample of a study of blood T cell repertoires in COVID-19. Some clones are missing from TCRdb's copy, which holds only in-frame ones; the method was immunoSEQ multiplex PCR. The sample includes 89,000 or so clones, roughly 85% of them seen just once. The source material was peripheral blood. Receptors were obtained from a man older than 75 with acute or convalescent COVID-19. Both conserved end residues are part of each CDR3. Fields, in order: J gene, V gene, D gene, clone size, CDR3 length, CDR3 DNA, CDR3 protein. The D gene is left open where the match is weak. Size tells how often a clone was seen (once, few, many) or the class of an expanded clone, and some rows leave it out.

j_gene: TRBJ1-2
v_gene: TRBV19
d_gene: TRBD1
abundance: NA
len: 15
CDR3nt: TGTGCCAGTAGTTCCTCAACAGGGGTTAACTATGGCTACACCTTC
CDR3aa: CASSSSTGVNYGYTF

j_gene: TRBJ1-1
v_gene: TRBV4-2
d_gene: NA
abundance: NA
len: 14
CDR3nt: TGTGCCAGCAGCCGCGGCGCCGGGGGGTCGGACGCTTTCTTT
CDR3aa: CASSRGAGGSDAFF

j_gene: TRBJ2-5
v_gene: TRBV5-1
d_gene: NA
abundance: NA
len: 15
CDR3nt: TGCGCCAGCAGCTCCCCCACTAACACACGGGAGACCCAGTACTTC
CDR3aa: CASSSPTNTRETQYF

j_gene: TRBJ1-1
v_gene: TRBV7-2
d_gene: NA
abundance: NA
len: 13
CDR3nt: TGTGCCAGCAGCCCCGACCAGGGCGGCGTGACTTTCTTT
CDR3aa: CASSPDQGGVTFF

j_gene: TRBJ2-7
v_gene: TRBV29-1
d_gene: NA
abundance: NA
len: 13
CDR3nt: TGCAGCGGTAGACAGGCTTACTCCTACGAGCAGTACTTC
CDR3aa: CSGRQAYSYEQYF

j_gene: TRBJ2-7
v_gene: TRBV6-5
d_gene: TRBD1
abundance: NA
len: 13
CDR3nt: TGTGCCAGCAGCTGGGACAGGGGCTACGAGCAGTACTTC
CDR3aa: CASSWDRGYEQYF

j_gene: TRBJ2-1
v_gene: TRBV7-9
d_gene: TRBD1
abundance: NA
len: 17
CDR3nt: TGTGCCAGCAGCTTAGTTGGGACAGGGGGGTTTGGGAATGAGCAGTTCTTC
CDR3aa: CASSLVGTGGFGNEQFF

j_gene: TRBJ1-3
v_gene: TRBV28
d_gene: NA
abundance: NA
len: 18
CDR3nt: TGTGCCAGCAGTTTAGTGTCTCCGCGGGTCCTCTCTGGAAACACCATATATTTT
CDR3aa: CASSLVSPRVLSGNTIYF

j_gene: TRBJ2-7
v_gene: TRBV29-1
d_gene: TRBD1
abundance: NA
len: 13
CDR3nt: TGCAGCGCCAGGGGGACAGGGGGCGCCGAGCAGTACTTC
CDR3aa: CSARGTGGAEQYF

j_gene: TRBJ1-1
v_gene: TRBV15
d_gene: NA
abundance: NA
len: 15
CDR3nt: TGTGCCACCAGCTCGACAGGCGGGTGGAACACTGAAGCTTTCTTT
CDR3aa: CATSSTGGWNTEAFF

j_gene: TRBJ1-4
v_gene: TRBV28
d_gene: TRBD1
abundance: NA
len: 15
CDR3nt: TGTGCCAGCAAGGCACAGGGGAGATGGCGGGAAAAACTGTTTTTT
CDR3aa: CASKAQGRWREKLFF

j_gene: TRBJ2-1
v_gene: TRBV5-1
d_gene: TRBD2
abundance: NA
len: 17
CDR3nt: TGCGCCAACAGCTTGGATCCTAGCGGGAGGGCCGACAATGAGCAGTTCTTC
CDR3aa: CANSLDPSGRADNEQFF

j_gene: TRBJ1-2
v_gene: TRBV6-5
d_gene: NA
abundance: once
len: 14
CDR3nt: TGTGCCAGCAGCCTCGCGGGGGAGAGAGATGGCTACACCTTC
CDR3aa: CASSLAGERDGYTF

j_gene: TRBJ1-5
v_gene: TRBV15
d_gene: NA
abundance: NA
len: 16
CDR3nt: TGTGCCACCAGAGAGGCTGGCCGGGACTTTCATCAGCCCCAGCATTTT
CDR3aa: CATREAGRDFHQPQHF

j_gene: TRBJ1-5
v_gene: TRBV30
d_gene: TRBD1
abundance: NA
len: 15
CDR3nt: TGTGCCTGGAGTAGTGGGGGACAGGGAGGTCAGCCCCAGCATTTT
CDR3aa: CAWSSGGQGGQPQHF

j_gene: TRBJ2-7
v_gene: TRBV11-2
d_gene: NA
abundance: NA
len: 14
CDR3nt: TGTGCCAGCAGCTTAATAAGTAGCGGAAACGAGCAGTACTTC
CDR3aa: CASSLISSGNEQYF

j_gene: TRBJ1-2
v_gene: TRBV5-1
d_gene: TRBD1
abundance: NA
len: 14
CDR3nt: TGCGCCAGCAGCAACATCCAGGGGGCCGGTGGCTACACCTTC
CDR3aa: CASSNIQGAGGYTF

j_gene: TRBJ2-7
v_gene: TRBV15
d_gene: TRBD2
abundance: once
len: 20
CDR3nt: TGTGCCACCAGCAGAGATAGGGAACAGTACCGAACTAGCGGGAATTACGAGCAGTACTTC
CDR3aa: CATSRDREQYRTSGNYEQYF

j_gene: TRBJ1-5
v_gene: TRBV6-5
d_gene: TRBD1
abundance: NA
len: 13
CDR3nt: TGTGCCAGCAGGCCGACAGGGGGCCAGCCCCAGCATTTT
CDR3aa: CASRPTGGQPQHF

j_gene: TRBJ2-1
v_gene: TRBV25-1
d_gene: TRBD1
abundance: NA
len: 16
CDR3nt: TGTGCCAGCAGTGATTTGACGGGACAGGGACGACGTGAGCAGTTCTTC
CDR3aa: CASSDLTGQGRREQFF

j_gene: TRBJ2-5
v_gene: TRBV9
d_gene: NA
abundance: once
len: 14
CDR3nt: TGTGCCAGCAGCGTGAAACAGGGTTTGGAGACCCAGTACTTC
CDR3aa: CASSVKQGLETQYF

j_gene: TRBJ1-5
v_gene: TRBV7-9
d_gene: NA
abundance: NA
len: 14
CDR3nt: TGTGCCAGCACCCAGGGGCAGAGCAATCAGCCCCAGCATTTT
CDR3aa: CASTQGQSNQPQHF

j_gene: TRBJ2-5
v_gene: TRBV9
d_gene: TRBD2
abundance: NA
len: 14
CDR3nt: TGTGCCAGCAGCGTAGCTTACGGGGGGGAGACCCAGTACTTC
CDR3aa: CASSVAYGGETQYF

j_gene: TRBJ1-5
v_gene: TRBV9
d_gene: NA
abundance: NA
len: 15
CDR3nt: TGTGCCAGCAGCGTAGAAGGAGCCGAGGCTCAGCCCCAGCATTTT
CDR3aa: CASSVEGAEAQPQHF

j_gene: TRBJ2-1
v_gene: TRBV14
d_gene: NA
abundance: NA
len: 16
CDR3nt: TGTGCCAGCAGCCATGATAATGTTAGAGGCAACAATGAGCAGTTCTTC
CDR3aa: CASSHDNVRGNNEQFF

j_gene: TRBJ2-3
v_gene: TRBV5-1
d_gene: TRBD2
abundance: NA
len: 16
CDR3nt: TGCGCCAGCAGCCCTGACCTAGCGGCGAACACAGATACGCAGTATTTT
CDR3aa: CASSPDLAANTDTQYF

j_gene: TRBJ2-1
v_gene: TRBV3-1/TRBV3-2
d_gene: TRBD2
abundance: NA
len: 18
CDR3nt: TGTGCCAGCAGCAGACAAACTGCCGGAGCGGGAGGGATAGAGGAGCAGTTCTTC
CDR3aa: CASSRQTAGAGGIEEQFF

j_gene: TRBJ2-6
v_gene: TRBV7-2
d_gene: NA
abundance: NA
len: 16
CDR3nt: TGTGCCAGCAGCTTATCCGAGGGGGCTGGGGCCAACGTCCTGACTTTC
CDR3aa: CASSLSEGAGANVLTF

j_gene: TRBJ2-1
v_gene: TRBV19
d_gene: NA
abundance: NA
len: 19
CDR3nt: TGTGCCAGTAGTATTCTTCTCTCCCTCAGGGCCAACTTCTACAATGAGCAGTTCTTC
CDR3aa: CASSILLSLRANFYNEQFF

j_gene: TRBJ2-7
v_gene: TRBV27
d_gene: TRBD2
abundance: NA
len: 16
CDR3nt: TGTGCCAGCAGTTTATATGTGACTAGCGGGAGGTACGAGCAGTACTTC
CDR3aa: CASSLYVTSGRYEQYF

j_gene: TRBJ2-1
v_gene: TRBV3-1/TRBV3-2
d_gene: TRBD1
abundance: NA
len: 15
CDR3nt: TGTGCCAGCAGCCAAGGGACAGGAAAGTACAATGAGCAGTTCTTC
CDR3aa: CASSQGTGKYNEQFF

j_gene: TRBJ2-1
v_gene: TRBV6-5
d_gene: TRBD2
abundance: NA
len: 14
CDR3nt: TGTGCCAGCAGGTGGGAGGGGCCCTACAATGAGCAGTTCTTC
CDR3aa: CASRWEGPYNEQFF

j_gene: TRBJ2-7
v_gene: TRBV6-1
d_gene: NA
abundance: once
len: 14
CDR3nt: TGTGCCAGCAGTGACCGGGAGAACCAAGGAGAGCAGTACTTC
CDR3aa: CASSDRENQGEQYF

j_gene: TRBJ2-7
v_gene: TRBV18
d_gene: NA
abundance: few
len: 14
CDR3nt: TGTGCCAGCTCCCCGGGCCCCGGGACCTACGAGCAGTACTTC
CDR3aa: CASSPGPGTYEQYF

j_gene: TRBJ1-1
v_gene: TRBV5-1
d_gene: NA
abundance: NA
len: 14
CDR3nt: TGCGCCAGCCATAAGAGGGAGGCGGGCACTGAAGCTTTCTTT
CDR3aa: CASHKREAGTEAFF

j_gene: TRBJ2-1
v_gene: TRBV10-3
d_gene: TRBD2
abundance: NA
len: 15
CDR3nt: TGTGCCATCAGTGGAACTAGCGCTGCCTACAATGAGCAGTTCTTC
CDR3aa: CAISGTSAAYNEQFF

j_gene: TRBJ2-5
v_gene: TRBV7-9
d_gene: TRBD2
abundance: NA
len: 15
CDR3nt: TGTGCCAGCAGCTTGTTAGCGGGAGGTGTAGAGACCCAGTACTTC
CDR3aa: CASSLLAGGVETQYF

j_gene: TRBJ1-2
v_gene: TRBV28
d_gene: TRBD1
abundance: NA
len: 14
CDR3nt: TGTGCCAGCAGCGTCCCCGACAGGGCCCTTGGCTACACCTTC
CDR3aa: CASSVPDRALGYTF

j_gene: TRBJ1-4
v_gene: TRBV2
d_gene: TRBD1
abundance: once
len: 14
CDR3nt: TGTGCCAGCAGTGCTGACAGGGGTGTAGAAAAACTGTTTTTT
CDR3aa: CASSADRGVEKLFF

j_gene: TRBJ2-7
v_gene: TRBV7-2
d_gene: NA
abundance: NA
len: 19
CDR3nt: TGTGCCAGCAGCTTAGCGCAGGTAGGGGCCTTACCGAGCTCCTACGAGCAGTACTTC
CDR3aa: CASSLAQVGALPSSYEQYF

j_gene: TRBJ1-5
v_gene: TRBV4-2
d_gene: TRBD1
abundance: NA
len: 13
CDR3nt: TGTGCCAGCAGCCAGGGACAGAATCAGCCCCAGCATTTT
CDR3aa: CASSQGQNQPQHF

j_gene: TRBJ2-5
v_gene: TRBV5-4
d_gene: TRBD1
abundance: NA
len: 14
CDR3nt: TGTGCCAGCAGCACCGGGACAGGGGGTGAGACCCAGTACTTC
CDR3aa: CASSTGTGGETQYF

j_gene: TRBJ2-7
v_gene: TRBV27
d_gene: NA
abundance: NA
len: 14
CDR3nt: TGTGCCAGCCGCCCTGGCCGTTCCTCCTACGAGCAGTACTTC
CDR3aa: CASRPGRSSYEQYF

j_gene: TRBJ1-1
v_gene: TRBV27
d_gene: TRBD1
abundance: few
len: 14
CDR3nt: TGTGCCAGCAGGACAGGGGAACCCCTCTCTGAAGCTTTCTTT
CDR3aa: CASRTGEPLSEAFF

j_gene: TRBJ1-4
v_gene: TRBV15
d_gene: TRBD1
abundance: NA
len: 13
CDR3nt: TGTGCCTCATCAGGGGGACCTAATGAAAAACTGTTTTTT
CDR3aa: CASSGGPNEKLFF

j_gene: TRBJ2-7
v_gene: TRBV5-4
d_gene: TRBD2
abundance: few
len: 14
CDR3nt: TGTGCCAGCAGCGATAGCGGGATCTCCTACGAGCAGTACTTC
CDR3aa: CASSDSGISYEQYF

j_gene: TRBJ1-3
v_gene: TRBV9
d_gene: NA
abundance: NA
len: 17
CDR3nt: TGTGCCAGCAGCTCTTTCCGAGGCCGTTTCTCTGGAAACACCATATATTTT
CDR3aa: CASSSFRGRFSGNTIYF

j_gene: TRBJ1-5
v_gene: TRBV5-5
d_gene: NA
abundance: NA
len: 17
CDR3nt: TGTGCCAGCAGCCCCCGAGGCGGACAGTATAGCAATCAGCCCCAGCATTTT
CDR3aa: CASSPRGGQYSNQPQHF

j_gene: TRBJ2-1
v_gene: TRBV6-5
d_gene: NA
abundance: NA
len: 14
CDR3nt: TGTGCCAGCACCCCCCCCGGAGACTACAATGAGCAGTTCTTC
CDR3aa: CASTPPGDYNEQFF

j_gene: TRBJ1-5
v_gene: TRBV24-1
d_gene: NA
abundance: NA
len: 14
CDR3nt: TGTGCCACCAGTGAGGGGCAGTCCACTCAGCCCCAGCATTTT
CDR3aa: CATSEGQSTQPQHF

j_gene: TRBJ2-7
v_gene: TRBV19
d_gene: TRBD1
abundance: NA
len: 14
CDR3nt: TGTGCCAGTAGTATCAGGGACAGGGGCCCCGAGCAGTACTTC
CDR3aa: CASSIRDRGPEQYF

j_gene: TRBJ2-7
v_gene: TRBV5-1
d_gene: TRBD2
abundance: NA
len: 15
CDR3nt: TGCGCCAGCAGCTTGAATGGCGGGAGGACGAACGAGCAGTACTTC
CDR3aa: CASSLNGGRTNEQYF

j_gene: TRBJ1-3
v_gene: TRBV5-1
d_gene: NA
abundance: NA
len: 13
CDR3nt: TGCGCCAGCAGCTTGTCAGGGTCTAACACCATATATTTT
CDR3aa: CASSLSGSNTIYF

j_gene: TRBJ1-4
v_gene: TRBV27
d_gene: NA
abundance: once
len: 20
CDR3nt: TGTGCCAGCAGTTTAGAGGGGGACGATAGGGTAATTGCAACTAATGAAAAACTGTTTTTT
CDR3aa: CASSLEGDDRVIATNEKLFF

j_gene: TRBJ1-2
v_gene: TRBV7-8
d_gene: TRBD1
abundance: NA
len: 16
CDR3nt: TGTGCCAGCAGCGTCCAGGCTTCGGGACAGGGTGCTGGCTACACCTTC
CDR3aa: CASSVQASGQGAGYTF

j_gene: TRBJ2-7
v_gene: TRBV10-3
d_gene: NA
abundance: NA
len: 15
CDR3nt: TGTGCCATCAGTGACCGGGACTCAAAGTCCTACGAGCAGTACTTC
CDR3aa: CAISDRDSKSYEQYF

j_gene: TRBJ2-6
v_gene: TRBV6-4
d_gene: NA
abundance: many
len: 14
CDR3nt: TGTGCCAGCAGAACAGACTCTGGGGCCAACGTCCTGACTTTC
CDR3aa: CASRTDSGANVLTF

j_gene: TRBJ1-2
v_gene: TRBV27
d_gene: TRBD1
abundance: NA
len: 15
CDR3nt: TGTGCCAGCAGTTTTTACGGGACAGGGAGCGGTGGCTACACCTTC
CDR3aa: CASSFYGTGSGGYTF

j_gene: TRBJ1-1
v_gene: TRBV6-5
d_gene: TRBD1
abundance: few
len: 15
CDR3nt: TGTGCCAGCAGTCACGGGACAGGGCTATTTGCTGAAGCTTTCTTT
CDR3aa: CASSHGTGLFAEAFF